This paragraph covers one T cell receptor (beta chain) sequence. Its antigen is as yet unknown. A sample-barcoded 5' primer and a J-beta primer mix were used in a second PCR of about 7 to 11 cycles. Each of the cDNA molecules was tagged by a template-switch adaptor with 12 random nucleotides. TCRdb itself ran the 5' RACE reads through MiXCR, one entry per CDR3 protein. There are around 1,800,000 distinct CDR3 sequences in the sample; more than 35% occur only once, and around 23% lies in the top ten. The source of the sample is a study of blood T cells in healthy people across ages. The study, taken as a whole, reports: A conclusive naive versus antigen-experienced comparison was prevented by the unsorted PBMCs.

V lost 2 bases and J 8 bases, leaving 9 bases between the germline ends. This CDR3 comprises 12 residues. The TCR sequence derives from a human donor in good health. The sequenced material came from blood. The chain combines TRBV12-3 or TRBV12-4 with TRBJ1-1, with TRBD1 as a possible D gene (6 bases). CDR3 nucleotide sequence: TGTGCCAGCAGTTTACTTGACAGGGAAGCTTTCTTT. This translates into CASSLLDREAFF.